The present TCR beta chain was sequenced within a study of CD8 T cells in Susac syndrome. Random-hexamer reverse transcription was applied to roughly 0.45 to 1 ug RNA. Amplification of TCR beta CDR3 used immunoSEQ multiplex PCR across 54 Vbeta and 13 Jbeta. From the immunoSEQ multiplex PCR reads, TCRdb called clonotypes with MiXCR, one entry per CDR3 protein. Altogether about 100,000 distinct CDR3 sequences are present, about 96% being singletons, with the ten largest covering 0.25% to 0.35%. Negative isolation yielded CD8+ and CD4+ T cells; FACS enriched TEMRA cells. The CDR3 runs 13 residues. Germline V gene lookup returns CDR1 MDHEN and CDR2 SYDVKM. Trimming pared 6 bases from V and 7 bases from J, leaving 15 bases between.

The sequence derives from a human donor with Susac syndrome. The source material was CD8+ T cells from PBMCs. The chain has TRBV28 and TRBJ1-2; D uncertain. The CDR3, as DNA: TGTGCCAGCAGCCCGGGCCCTCTTCCTGGCTACACCTTC. As protein: CASSPGPLPGYTF.